This T cell receptor beta chain was identified in a study of T-cell memory formation after mild COVID-19. Study observations and caveats: Some SARS-CoV-2-responding clones were already detected in memory before infection. Mainly in CM and EM were contracting CD4+ clones; CD8+ were in EMRA.

TCRdb redid the calling of the 5' RACE reads with MiXCR, one entry per CDR3 protein. The sample has some 110,000 distinct CDR3 sequences, around 11% seen once; the top ten hold 27%. As regards this clonotype: Its specificity is not known.

CDR1 is SGDLS and CDR2 is YYNGEE in the germline V gene. The CDR3 runs 15 residues. V lost 3 bases and J lost 7; bases outside the gene matches: 9. The origin of this receptor is an adult woman who had mild COVID-19 (a few samples of this study predate the infection). Cell type and time point are not known. The sequenced sample was PBMCs or a T cell subset sorted from them (not recorded which). V is TRBV9 and J is TRBJ1-4, with 7 bases matching TRBD1. CDR3 coding DNA: TGTGCCAGCAGCGCCCTCCGGGACAGCAGTGAAAAACTGTTTTTT. Encoded protein: CASSALRDSSEKLFF.